This TCR beta chain comes out of a study of regulatory T cells in long-lasting Graves disease listed by TCRdb under 2021. At the level of the whole study: Persistent Graves' disease meant more than 5 years of antithyroid drug treatment with TSH receptor autoantibodies that stayed positive. Peripheral blood TCR sequencing and RNA sequencing compared persistent Graves' disease patients with newly diagnosed Graves' disease patients. The study was registered as a clinical trial and conducted in China. A total of around 35 samples underwent TCR sequencing: about 13 from persistent and approximately 20 from newly diagnosed Graves' disease patients. Persistent Graves' disease patients in the clinical cohort had taken antithyroid drugs for around 10 years on average. Overall study results and their limits: Persistent patients shared more public clonotypes among themselves (around 3,000) than newly diagnosed patients did (more than 950). Sequencing and analysis were limited to the TCR beta chain. Persistent disease showed preferential use of TRBV28, TRBJ1-2 and TRBJ2-5, whereas newly diagnosed disease favored TRBV20-1 and TRBJ2-1. Because the primary lesion, thyroid tissue, could not be accessed, the study looked at peripheral blood alone. As a limitation, the authors acknowledged that the small sample size may reduce accuracy. Lower TCR Shannon entropy and fewer highly expanded clones were observed in persistent Graves' disease patients than in newly diagnosed patients, which suggested clonal expansion.

Preparation of the library involved multiplex PCR. The instrument was an Illumina HiSeq 4000. TCR beta libraries were built with iRepertoire HTBI primers and Arm-PCR amplification of CDR3 regions. PCR products were gel purified before sequencing. Per the source publication's procedure: Gene usage analysis of CDR3 amino acid clonotypes relied on the approximately 62 TRBV and 13 to 15 TRBJ segments identified across samples. COPE and FqMerger were used to merge filtered high-quality paired reads into contigs. BLAST was used to align contigs to IMGT TRBV, TRBD and TRBJ reference genes, and CDR3 was defined according to IMGT. Highly expanded clones were defined as clonotypes with a frequency above 0.1%. Shannon entropy served as the measure of repertoire diversity, while the Gini coefficient captured V-J evenness. Public clonotypes were defined as clonotypes shared by more than one individual. The raw public reads went through TCRdb reprocessing: fastp at Q25, MiXCR clone calling, in-frame beta chains kept. Rows matching on CDR3 protein sequence are summarized as one entry with the most common DNA and genes. TCRdb's processing, not the authors', yielded these V and J calls. The sample contains 350,000 to 500,000 distinct CDR3 sequences, about 21% of them found a single time. The ten largest clonotypes hold approximately 14% of the sample.

The intended sense of this specimen's time point label: persistent/refractory GD, antithyroid drugs over 5 years with positive TRAb. For both TCR sequencing and RNA sequencing, RNA was extracted from PBMCs in TRIzol. The diagnosis of Graves' disease followed American Thyroid Association guidelines. Recruitment of patients was carried out at an endocrinology department in Xi'an, China. Each patient gave approximately 10 milliliters of peripheral blood, collected in an EDTA anticoagulant tube. Ficoll Paque Plus density gradient separation was used to isolate PBMCs, and no further T cell sorting was done. RNA quality was checked with an Agilent 2100 Bioanalyzer and agarose gel, and concentration with a NanoDrop 2000. This clonotype has just a few counts. Its antigen remains unidentified. Base quality data are lacking; no much larger clone is found one base away. Via the germline V gene, CDR1 is MDHEN and CDR2 SYDVKM. Spanning cysteine to phenylalanine, the CDR3 consists of 12 amino acids. CDR3 DNA only is kept here, 36 bases in frame from base 1. V ends up 6 bases short and J 6 bases short, with an unmatched junction base count of 2.

This TCR derives from a female donor with Graves disease. The V and J segments used are TRBV28 and TRBJ1-5, with TRBD1 identical over 7 junction bases. Material: peripheral blood mononuclear cells (PBMCs), obtained when the disease was refractory, from a patient treated with antithyroid drugs. The bases are TGTGCCAGCAGCAACAGGGGTCAGCCCCAGCATTTT. Protein translation: CASSNRGQPQHF.